The text below deals with one T cell receptor (beta chain). TCRdb's copy holds only in-frame clones and misses some; the assay was immunoSEQ multiplex PCR. This sample yields nearly 250,000 clones, of which 80% to 90% are seen a single time; about 0.95% belongs to the top ten. This entry comes from a study of blood T cell repertoires in COVID-19. On the study more broadly: Some COVID-19 samples were acute and others convalescent; all came from the United States, Italy and Spain.

Those who participated ranged in age from roughly 18 to 95 years and resided in 20 to 25 US areas. Within the 2 weeks before study entry, each person in the exposed group met a COVID-19 case. Sequenced: PBMCs or T cells enriched from blood (not recorded which). The TCR comes from a man aged 45-60 years who had been exposed to COVID-19.

The chain's CDR3 is CASSLGGYGYTF. DNA for the CDR3: TGTGCCAGCAGCTTAGGCGGTTATGGCTACACCTTC. This chain links TRBV11-3 with TRBJ1-2; D is unresolved. The CDR3 has 12 amino acids. Trimming took off 1 base at V and 5 bases at J, with 5 bases between the two ends. Germline values: CDR1 SGHNT, CDR2 YENEEA.